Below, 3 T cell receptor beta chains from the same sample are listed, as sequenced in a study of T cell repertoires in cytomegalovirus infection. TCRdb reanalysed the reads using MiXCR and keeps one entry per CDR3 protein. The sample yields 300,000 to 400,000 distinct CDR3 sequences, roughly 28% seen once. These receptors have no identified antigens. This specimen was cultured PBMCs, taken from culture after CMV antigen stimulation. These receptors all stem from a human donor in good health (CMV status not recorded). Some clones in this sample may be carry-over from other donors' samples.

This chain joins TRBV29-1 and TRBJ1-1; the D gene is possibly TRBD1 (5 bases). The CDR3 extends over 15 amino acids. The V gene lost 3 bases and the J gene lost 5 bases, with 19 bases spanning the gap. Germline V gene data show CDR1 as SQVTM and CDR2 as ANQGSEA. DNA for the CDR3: TGCAGCGTTGACCCTACCCAGGGAGTGGGGACTGAAGCTTTCTTT. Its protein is CSVDPTQGVGTEAFF.

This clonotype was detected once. The CDR3 here is CASSLDEGTASGNTIYF. CDR3 bases: TGTGCCAGCAGCTTAGATGAGGGAACCGCCTCTGGAAACACCATATATTTT. The chain combines TRBV7-6 with TRBJ1-3; D gene unclear. Per germline, CDR1 SGHVS and CDR2 FNYEAQ. Trimming took 1 base from V and 0 from J, leaving 13 bases between them. The CDR3 covers 17 residues.

The CDR3 region is CASSGWTGSNEQFF. CDR3 DNA sequence: TGTGCCAGCAGTGGCTGGACAGGGTCCAATGAGCAGTTCTTC. This rearrangement joins TRBV6-5 to TRBJ2-1; 8 bases are shared with TRBD1. Germline CDR1 MNHEY, CDR2 SVGAGI. J was trimmed by 6 bases and V by 5 bases; bases with no gene match: 6. CDR3 length equals 14 residues.